This T cell receptor (beta chain) was profiled in a study of monozygotic twins with inflammatory bowel disease. The study's findings and limits: By inverse Simpson index, TCRbeta diversity was lower in IBD patients than in healthy co-twins.

Blood samples of about 2.5 ml were drawn from every donor. Germline V gene data show CDR1 as SGHTA and CDR2 as FQGNSA. This CDR3 is 14 amino acids long. Remarks on this clonotype: As yet, its antigen is unknown.

For every sample, eight separate reactions were used to make cDNA. TCRdb re-called the 5' RACE reads and shows each CDR3 protein once, DNA omitted. The sample data list 300,000 to 400,000 distinct CDR3 sequences. The specimen sequenced was blood. The sequence was collected from a human donor with ulcerative colitis or Crohn's disease, or a healthy co-twin of an affected twin (not recorded which). The V call is TRBV7-2, the J call TRBJ1-4. Here the CDR3 reads CASSSDASGEKLFF.